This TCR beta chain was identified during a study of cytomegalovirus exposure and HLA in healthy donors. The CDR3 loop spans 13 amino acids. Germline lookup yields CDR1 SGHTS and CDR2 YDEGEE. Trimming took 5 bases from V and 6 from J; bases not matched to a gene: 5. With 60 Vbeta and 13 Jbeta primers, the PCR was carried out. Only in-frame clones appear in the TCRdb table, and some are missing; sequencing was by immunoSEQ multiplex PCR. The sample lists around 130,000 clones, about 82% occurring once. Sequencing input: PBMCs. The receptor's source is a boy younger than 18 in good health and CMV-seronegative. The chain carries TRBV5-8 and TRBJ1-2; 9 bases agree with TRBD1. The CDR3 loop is CASSTRQGDGYTF. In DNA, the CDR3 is TGTGCCAGCAGTACGCGACAGGGGGATGGCTACACCTTC.